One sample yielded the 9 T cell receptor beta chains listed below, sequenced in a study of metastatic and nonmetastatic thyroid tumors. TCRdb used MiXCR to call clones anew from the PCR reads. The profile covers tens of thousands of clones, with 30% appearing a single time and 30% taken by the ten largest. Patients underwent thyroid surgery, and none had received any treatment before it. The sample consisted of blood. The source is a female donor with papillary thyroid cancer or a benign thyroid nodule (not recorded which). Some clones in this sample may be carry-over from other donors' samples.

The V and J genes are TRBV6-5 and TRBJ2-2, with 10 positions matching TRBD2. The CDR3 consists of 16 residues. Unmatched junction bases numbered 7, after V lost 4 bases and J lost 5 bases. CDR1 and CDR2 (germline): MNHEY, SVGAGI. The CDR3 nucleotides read TGTGCCAGCAGTTCTAGGCCGGGACTAGCGACCGGGGAGCTGTTTTTT. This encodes CASSSRPGLATGELFF.

CDR3 protein: CSAAGRETQYF. In DNA form, the CDR3 reads TGCAGTGCTGCAGGTCGGGAGACCCAGTACTTC. The chain couples TRBV20-1 to TRBJ2-5; D remains unclear. The CDR3 runs to 11 residues. Trimming shortened V by 5 bases and J by 5 bases, and 9 bases separated the two germline ends. Germline CDR1 DFQATT, CDR2 SNEGSKA (reference sequence).

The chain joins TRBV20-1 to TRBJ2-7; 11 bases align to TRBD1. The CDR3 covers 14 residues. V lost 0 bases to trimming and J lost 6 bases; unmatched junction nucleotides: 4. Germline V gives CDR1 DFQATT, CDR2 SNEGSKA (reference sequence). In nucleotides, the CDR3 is TGCAGTGCTAGAGATAGGGACAGGGGGTCCGAGCAGTACTTC. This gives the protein CSARDRDRGSEQYF.

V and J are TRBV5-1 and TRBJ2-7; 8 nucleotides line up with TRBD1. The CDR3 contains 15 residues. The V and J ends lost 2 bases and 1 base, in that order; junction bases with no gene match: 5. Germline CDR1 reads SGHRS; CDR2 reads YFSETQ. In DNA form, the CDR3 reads TGCGCCAGCAGCTTTGGACAGGGTTCATCCTACGAGCAGTACTTC. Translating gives CASSFGQGSSYEQYF.

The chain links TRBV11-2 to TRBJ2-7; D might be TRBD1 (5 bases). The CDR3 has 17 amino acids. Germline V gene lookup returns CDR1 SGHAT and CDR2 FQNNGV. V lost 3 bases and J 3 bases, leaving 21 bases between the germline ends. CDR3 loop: CASSLGQGYLRDYEQYF. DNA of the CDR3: TGTGCCAGCAGCTTGGGCCAGGGATACCTTCGCGACTACGAGCAGTACTTC.

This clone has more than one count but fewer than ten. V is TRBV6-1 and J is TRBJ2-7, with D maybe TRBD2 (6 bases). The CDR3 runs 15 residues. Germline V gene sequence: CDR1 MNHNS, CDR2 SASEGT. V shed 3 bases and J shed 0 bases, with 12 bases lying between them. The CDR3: CASSDEFGGSYEQYF. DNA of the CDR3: TGTGCCAGCAGTGATGAGTTCGGGGGCTCCTACGAGCAGTACTTC.

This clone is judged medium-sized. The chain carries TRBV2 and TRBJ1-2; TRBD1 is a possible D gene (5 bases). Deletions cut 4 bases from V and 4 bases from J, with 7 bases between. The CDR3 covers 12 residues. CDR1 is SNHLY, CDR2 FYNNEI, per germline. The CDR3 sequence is CASSVGGYGYTF. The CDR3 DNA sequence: TGTGCCAGCAGTGTGGGGGGCTATGGCTACACCTTC. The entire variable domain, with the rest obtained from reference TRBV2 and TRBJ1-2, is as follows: EPEVTQTPSHQVTQMGQEVILRCVPISNHLYFYWYRQILGQKVEFLVSFYNNEISEKSEIFDDQFSVERPDGSNFTLKIRSTKLEDSAMYFCASSVGGYGYTFGSGTRLTVV.

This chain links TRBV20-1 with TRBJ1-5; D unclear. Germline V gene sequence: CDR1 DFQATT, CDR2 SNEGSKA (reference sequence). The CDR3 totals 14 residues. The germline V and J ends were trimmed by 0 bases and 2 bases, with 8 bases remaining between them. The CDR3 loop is CSARDLGGNQPQHF. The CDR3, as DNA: TGCAGTGCTAGAGATCTTGGCGGCAATCAGCCCCAGCATTTT.

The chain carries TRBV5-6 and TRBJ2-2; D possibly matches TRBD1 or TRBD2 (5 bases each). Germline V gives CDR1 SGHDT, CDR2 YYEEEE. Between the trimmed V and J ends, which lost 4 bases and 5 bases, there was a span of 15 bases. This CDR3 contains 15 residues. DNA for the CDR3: TGTGCCAGCAGCCCGATCGGGGCAGTTACCGGGGAGCTGTTTTTT. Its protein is CASSPIGAVTGELFF.